These 12 T cell receptor beta chains came from one sample sequenced in a study of T cells in Graves' hyperthyroidism and ophthalmopathy. The source material, RNA transcripts, was used to amplify TCR beta CDR3 regions. The HTBI primer set was used in a first-round RT-PCR of the TCR CDR3. TCRdb re-derived calls from the multiplex PCR reads in MiXCR, one entry per CDR3 protein. This table has about 740,000 distinct CDR3 sequences, less than 15% appearing once. Input material: blood. The source of these receptors is a young woman with Graves' hyperthyroidism.

This clonotype has more than one count but fewer than ten. The CDR3 nucleotides are TGTGCCAGCAGTCCCAGGAAGCAGCATAATGAAAAACTGTTTTTT. It codes for CASSPRKQHNEKLFF. V is TRBV12-3 or TRBV12-4 and J is TRBJ1-4; D gene unclear. This CDR3 comprises 15 residues. V lost 5 bases and J 4 bases, leaving 14 bases between the germline ends.

This clonotype was picked up a small number of times. The chain joins TRBV19 to TRBJ1-3; D perhaps matches TRBD1 (5 bases). V shed 0 bases and J shed 7 bases, with 13 bases lying between them. CDR1 LNHDA and CDR2 SQIVND come from the germline V gene (reference sequence). This CDR3 contains 15 residues. In nucleotides, the CDR3 is TGTGCCAGTAGTATAGACTCGGACACTTGGAACACCATATATTTT. The encoded protein is CASSIDSDTWNTIYF.

In its sample, this clonotype was seen many times. The chain carries TRBV12-3 or TRBV12-4 and TRBJ2-3, with a weak D call TRBD1 (6 bases). V was clipped by 3 bases and J by 3 bases, with 16 bases between them. The CDR3 sequence is 16 residues long. Written as DNA, the CDR3 is TGTGCCAGCAGTTTGGGGGCGCTGTCTAAGACAGATACGCAGTATTTT. This sequence encodes CASSLGALSKTDTQYF.

Ten or more counts support this clonotype. The chain joins TRBV20-1 to TRBJ2-7; tentatively, D is TRBD1 (6 bases). With 6 bases removed from V and 2 bases from J, the gap between germline ends came to 11 bases. Germline V gene sequence: CDR1 DFQATT, CDR2 SNEGSKA (reference sequence). The CDR3 has 12 residues. This CDR3 reads CSARGNPYEQYF. For the CDR3, the DNA is TGCAGTGCCAGGGGTAACCCCTACGAGCAGTACTTC.

The table lists this clonotype with many counts. The chain has TRBV28 and TRBJ1-5, with D possibly TRBD1 on 5 matching bases. This CDR3 comprises 13 residues. In germline, CDR1 is MDHEN, CDR2 SYDVKM. V lost 6 bases, J lost 6 bases, and 12 bases lay in between. DNA for the CDR3: TGTGCCAGCAGGTCATCAGGGTTTCAGCCCCAGCATTTT. Translating gives CASRSSGFQPQHF.

The chain employs TRBV3-1 and TRBJ2-6; D unclear. The length of the CDR3 is 14 residues. Germline loops: CDR1 LGHDT, CDR2 YNNKEL (reference sequence). V lost 0 bases, J lost 4 bases, and 4 bases lay in between. The CDR3 here is CASSQDPGANVLTF. As DNA, the CDR3 is TGTGCCAGCAGCCAAGATCCCGGGGCCAACGTCCTGACTTTC.

The chain has TRBV7-2 and TRBJ2-7, with 7 bases matching TRBD2. CDR3 length: 15 amino acids. Germline values: CDR1 SGHTA, CDR2 FQGNSA. V was clipped by 5 bases and J by 0 bases; unmatched bases: 7. CDR3 protein: CASSTIAGFSYEQYF. Here the CDR3 DNA reads TGTGCCAGCAGCACAATAGCGGGTTTCTCCTACGAGCAGTACTTC.

This chain connects TRBV29-1 to TRBJ1-2, with D possibly being TRBD1 (5 bases). The CDR3 totals 13 residues. V was clipped by 1 base and J by 7 bases, with 13 bases between them. CDR1 and CDR2 (germline): SQVTM, ANQGSEA. The chain's CDR3 is CSVEGWGTGGYTF. The CDR3 DNA sequence: TGCAGCGTTGAAGGATGGGGTACAGGTGGCTACACCTTC.

In this sample, this clonotype turned up many times. The V and J genes are TRBV28 and TRBJ2-7; TRBD1 agrees at 10 bases. The germline V gene encodes CDR1 MDHEN and CDR2 SYDVKM. V shed 4 bases and J 5 bases; nucleotides not matched to a gene: 8. The CDR3 runs to 15 residues. The CDR3 sequence is CASSSPRQGAHEQYF. CDR3 coding DNA: TGTGCCAGCAGTTCCCCCCGACAGGGGGCCCACGAGCAGTACTTC.

This chain joins TRBV6-2 or TRBV6-3 and TRBJ2-7; 9 bases line up with TRBD1. Trimming removed 6 bases from V and 5 bases from J; junction bases left unmatched: 5. The CDR3 consists of 13 residues. The germline V gene has CDR1 MNHEY and CDR2 SVGEGT. The CDR3 reads CASSRQGVHEQYF. The CDR3 coding sequence is TGTGCCAGCAGCCGACAGGGGGTGCACGAGCAGTACTTC.

This clonotype occurred a few times. The J gene is TRBJ2-7, the V gene TRBV29-1; a possible D gene is TRBD1 (5 bases). The CDR3 spans 14 residues. Trimming pared 5 bases from V and 0 bases from J, leaving 14 bases between. Germline V lookup: CDR1 SQVTM, CDR2 ANQGSEA. The CDR3 region has the DNA TGCAGCGTTTGGGGTCCAGGGTCCTCCTACGAGCAGTACTTC. The encoded protein is CSVWGPGSSYEQYF.

The gene calls are TRBV3-1 and TRBJ2-7; D is tentatively TRBD1 or TRBD2 (5 bases each). The germline V gene has CDR1 LGHDT and CDR2 YNNKEL (reference sequence). The V end lost 0 bases, the J end lost 2 bases, and 14 bases lay between the germline ends. The CDR3 spans 16 residues. CDR3 sequence reads: CASSQDTFRGAYEQYF. The CDR3 DNA reads TGTGCCAGCAGCCAAGATACGTTCCGAGGGGCCTACGAGCAGTACTTC.